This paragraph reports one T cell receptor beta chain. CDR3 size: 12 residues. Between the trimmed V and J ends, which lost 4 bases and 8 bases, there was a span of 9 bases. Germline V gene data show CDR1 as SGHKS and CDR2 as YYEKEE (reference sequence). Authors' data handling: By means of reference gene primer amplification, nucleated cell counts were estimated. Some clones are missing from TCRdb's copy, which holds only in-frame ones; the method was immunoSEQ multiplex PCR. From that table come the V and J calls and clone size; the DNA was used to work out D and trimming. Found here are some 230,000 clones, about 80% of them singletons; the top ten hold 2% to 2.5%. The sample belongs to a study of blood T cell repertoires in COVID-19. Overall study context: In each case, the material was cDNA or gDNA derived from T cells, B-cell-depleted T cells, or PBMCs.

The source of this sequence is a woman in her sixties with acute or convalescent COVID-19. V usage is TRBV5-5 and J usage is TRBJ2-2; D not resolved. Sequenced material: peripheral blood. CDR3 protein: CASSVNAGELFF. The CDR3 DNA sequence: TGTGCCAGCAGCGTGAACGCGGGGGAGCTGTTTTTT.